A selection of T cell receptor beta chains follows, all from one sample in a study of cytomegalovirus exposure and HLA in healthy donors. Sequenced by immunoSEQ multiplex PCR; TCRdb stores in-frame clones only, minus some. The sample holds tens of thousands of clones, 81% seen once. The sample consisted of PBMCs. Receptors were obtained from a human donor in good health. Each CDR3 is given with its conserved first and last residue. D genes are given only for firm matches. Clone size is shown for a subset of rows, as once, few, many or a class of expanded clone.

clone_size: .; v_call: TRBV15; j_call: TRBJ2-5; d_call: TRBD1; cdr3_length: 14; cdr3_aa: CATSRNRGLETQYF; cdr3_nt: TGTGCCACCAGCAGGAACAGGGGGTTGGAGACCCAGTACTTC
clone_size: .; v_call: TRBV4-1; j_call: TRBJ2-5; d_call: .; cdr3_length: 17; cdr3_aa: CASSQEGIARGQETQYF; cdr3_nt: TGCGCCAGCAGCCAAGAGGGGATAGCAAGGGGACAAGAGACCCAGTACTTC
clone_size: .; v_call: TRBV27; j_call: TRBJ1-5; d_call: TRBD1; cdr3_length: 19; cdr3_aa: CASSLSTKQGLFSNQPQHF; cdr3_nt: TGTGCCAGCAGTTTATCGACGAAACAGGGGTTGTTTAGCAATCAGCCCCAGCATTTT
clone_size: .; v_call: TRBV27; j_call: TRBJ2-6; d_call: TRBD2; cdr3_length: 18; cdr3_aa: CASRNWGTSPSGANVLTF; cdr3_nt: TGTGCCAGCAGAAATTGGGGGACTAGTCCTTCTGGGGCCAACGTCCTGACTTTC
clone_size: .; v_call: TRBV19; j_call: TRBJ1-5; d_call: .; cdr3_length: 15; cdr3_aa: CASSMSGVSNQPQHF; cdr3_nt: TGTGCCAGTAGTATGTCCGGGGTTAGCAATCAGCCCCAGCATTTT
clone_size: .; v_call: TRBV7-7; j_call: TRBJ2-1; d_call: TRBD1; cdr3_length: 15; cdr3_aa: CASSSTGSAYNEQFF; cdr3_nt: TGTGCTAGCAGCTCGACAGGGTCGGCCTACAATGAGCAGTTCTTC
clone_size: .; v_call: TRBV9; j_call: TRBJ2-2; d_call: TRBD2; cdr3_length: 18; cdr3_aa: CASSPHGGGTSRTGELFF; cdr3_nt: TGTGCCAGCAGCCCCCACGGGGGGGGGACCTCGAGGACCGGGGAGCTGTTTTTT
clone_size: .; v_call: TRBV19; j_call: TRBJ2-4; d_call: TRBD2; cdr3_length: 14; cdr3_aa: CASKHSGTGNIQYF; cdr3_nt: TGTGCCAGCAAACATAGCGGGACTGGAAACATTCAGTACTTC
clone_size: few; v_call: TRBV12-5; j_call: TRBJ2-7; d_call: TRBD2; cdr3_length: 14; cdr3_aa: CASRLAGNSYEQYF; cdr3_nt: TGTGCTAGTAGACTAGCGGGGAATTCCTACGAGCAGTACTTC
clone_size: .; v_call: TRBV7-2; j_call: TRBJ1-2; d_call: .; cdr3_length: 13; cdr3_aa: CASSLGLLRGYTF; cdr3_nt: TGTGCCAGCAGCCTGGGACTCCTTCGGGGCTACACCTTC
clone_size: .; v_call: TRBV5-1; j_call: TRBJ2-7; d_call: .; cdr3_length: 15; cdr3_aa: CASSTTGTQNYEQYF; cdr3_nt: TGCGCCAGCAGCACTACCGGGACACAAAATTACGAGCAGTACTTC
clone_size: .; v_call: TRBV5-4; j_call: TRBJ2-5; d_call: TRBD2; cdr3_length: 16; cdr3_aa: CASSSPIAGVEETQYF; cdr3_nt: TGTGCCAGCAGCTCACCAATAGCGGGAGTGGAAGAGACCCAGTACTTC
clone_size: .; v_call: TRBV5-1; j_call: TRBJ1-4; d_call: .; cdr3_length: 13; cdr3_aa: CASSSGLNEKLFF; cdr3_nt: TGCGCCAGCAGCTCGGGACTTAATGAAAAACTGTTTTTT
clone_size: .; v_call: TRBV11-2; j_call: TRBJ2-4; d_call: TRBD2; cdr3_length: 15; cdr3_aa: CASSSRLAGRDIQYF; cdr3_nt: TGTGCCAGCAGCTCCCGACTAGCGGGAAGGGACATTCAGTACTTC
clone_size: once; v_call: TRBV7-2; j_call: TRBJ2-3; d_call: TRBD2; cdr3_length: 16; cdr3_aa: CASSLLAGVSTDTQYF; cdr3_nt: TGTGCCAGCAGCTTACTAGCGGGGGTAAGCACAGATACGCAGTATTTT
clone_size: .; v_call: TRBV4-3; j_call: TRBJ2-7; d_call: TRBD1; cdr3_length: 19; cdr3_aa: CASSTRDREKPPTSYEQYF; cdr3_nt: TGCGCCAGCAGCACCCGGGACAGGGAGAAACCCCCAACAAGCTACGAGCAGTACTTC
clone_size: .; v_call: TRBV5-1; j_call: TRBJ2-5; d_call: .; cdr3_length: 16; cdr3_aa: CASSLVGGNPGETQYF; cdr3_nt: TGCGCCAGCAGCTTGGTGGGGGGAAATCCAGGCGAGACCCAGTACTTC
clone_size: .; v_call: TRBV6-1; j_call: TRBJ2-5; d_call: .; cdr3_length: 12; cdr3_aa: CAVVQGWETQYF; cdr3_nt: TGTGCCGTGGTACAGGGTTGGGAGACCCAGTACTTC
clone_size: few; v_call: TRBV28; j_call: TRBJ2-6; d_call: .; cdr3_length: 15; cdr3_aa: CASSFRGQGGLVLTF; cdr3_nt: TGTGCCAGCAGTTTTCGCGGACAGGGAGGGCTCGTCCTGACTTTC
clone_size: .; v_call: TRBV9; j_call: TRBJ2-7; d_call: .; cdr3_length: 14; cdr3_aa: CASSISATGREQYF; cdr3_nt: TGTGCCAGCAGCATAAGCGCGACTGGCCGCGAGCAGTACTTC
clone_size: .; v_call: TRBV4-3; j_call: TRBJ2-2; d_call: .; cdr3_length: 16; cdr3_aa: CASSQSPGVSTGELFF; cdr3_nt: TGCGCCAGCAGCCAATCACCGGGAGTGAGCACCGGGGAGCTGTTTTTT
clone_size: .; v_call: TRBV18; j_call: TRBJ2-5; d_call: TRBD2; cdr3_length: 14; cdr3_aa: CASSPRGGQETQYF; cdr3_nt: TGTGCCAGCTCACCACGGGGGGGCCAAGAGACCCAGTACTTC
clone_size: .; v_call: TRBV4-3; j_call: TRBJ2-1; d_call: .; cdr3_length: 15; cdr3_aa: CASSQEGLGNNEQFF; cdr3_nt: TGCGCCAGCAGCCAAGAGGGGCTGGGTAACAATGAGCAGTTCTTC
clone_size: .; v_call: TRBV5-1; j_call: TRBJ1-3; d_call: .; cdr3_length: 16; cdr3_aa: CASSLGLIESGNTIYF; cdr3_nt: TGCGCCAGCAGCCTGGGACTTATAGAATCTGGAAACACCATATATTTT
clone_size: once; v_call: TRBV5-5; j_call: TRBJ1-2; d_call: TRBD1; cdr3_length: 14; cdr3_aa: CASSFPGQGRGYTF; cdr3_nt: TGTGCCAGCAGCTTTCCGGGACAGGGACGTGGCTACACCTTC
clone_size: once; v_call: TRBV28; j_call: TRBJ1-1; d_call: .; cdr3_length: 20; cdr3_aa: CASSLYGRSGGTLLNTEAFF; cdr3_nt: TGTGCCAGCAGTTTATACGGTAGATCGGGCGGGACCCTCCTAAACACTGAAGCTTTCTTT
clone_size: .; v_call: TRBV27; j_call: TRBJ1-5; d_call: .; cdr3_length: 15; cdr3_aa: CASSLQGVGGQPQHF; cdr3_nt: TGTGCCAGCAGTTTACAGGGTGTGGGCGGTCAGCCCCAGCATTTT
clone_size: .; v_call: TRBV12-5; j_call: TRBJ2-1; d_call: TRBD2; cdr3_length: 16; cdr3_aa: CASGLDSGLAGNEQFF; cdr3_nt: TGTGCTAGTGGTTTGGACTCGGGACTAGCGGGGAATGAGCAGTTCTTC
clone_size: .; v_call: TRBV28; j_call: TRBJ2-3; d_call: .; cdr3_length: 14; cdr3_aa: CASSPPGKSNTQYF; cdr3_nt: TGTGCCAGCAGTCCGCCAGGAAAATCAAATACGCAGTATTTT
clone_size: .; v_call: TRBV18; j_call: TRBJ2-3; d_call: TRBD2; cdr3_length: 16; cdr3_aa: CASSQRLAGDADTQYF; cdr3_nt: TGTGCCAGCTCCCAACGGTTGGCGGGGGACGCAGATACGCAGTATTTT
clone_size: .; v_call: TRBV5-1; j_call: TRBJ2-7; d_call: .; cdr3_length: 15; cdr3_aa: CASSPILAGAHEQYF; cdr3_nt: TGCGCCAGCAGCCCTATACTAGCTGGAGCGCACGAGCAGTACTTC
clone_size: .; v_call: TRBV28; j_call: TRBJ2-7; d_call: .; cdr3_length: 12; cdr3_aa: CASSQLGYEQYF; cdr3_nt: TGTGCCAGCAGCCAACTAGGTTACGAGCAGTACTTC
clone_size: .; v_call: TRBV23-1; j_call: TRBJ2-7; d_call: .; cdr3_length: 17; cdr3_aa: CASSQRGAGIVVIRQYF; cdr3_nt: TGCGCCAGCAGTCAACGCGGGGCGGGCATAGTAGTTATCCGGCAGTACTTC
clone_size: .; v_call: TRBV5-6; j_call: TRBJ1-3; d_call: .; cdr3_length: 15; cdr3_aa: CASSYTGLSGNTIYF; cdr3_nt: TGTGCCAGCAGCTATACAGGCCTCTCTGGAAACACCATATATTTT
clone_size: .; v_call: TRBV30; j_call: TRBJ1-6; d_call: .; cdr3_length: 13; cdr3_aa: CAWSVKGVWALHF; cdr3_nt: TGTGCCTGGAGTGTAAAGGGAGTCTGGGCCCTCCACTTT
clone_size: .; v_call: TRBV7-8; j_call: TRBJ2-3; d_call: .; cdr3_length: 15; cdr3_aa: CASSLARVGTDTQYF; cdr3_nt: TGTGCCAGCAGCTTAGCGCGGGTGGGGACAGATACGCAGTATTTT
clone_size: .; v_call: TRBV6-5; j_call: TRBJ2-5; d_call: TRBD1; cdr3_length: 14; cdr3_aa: CASSYSTGQETQYF; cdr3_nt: TGTGCCAGCAGTTACTCGACAGGGCAAGAGACCCAGTACTTC
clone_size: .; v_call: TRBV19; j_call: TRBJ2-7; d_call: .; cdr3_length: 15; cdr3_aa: CASSIAGDSSYEQYF; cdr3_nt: TGTGCCAGTAGTATAGCGGGGGATAGCTCCTACGAGCAGTACTTC
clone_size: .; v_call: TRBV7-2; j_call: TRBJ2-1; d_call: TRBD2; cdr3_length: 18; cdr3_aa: CASSLRRTSGRSYNEQFF; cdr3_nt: TGTGCCAGCAGCTTAAGGCGAACTAGCGGGAGATCCTACAATGAGCAGTTCTTC
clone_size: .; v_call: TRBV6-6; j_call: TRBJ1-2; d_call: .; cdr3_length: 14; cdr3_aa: CASSYSASNYGYTF; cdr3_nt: TGTGCCAGCAGTTACTCGGCCAGTAACTATGGCTACACCTTC
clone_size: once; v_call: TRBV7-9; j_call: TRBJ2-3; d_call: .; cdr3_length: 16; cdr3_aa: CASSGTRGMVTDTQYF; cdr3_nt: TGTGCCAGCAGCGGAACACGGGGGATGGTTACAGATACGCAGTATTTT
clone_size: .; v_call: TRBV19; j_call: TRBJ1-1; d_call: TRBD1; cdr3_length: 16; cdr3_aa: CASSTRTGAVNTEAFF; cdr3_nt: TGTGCCAGTAGTACCCGAACAGGGGCGGTTAACACTGAAGCTTTCTTT
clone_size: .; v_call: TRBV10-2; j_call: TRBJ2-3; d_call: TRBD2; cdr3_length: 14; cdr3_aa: CASRAAGSTDTQYF; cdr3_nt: TGCGCCAGCAGGGCAGCGGGGTCCACAGATACGCAGTATTTT
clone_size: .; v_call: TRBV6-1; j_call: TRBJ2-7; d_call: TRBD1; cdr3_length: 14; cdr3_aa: CASRTDRASYEQYF; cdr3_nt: TGTGCCAGCAGGACGGACAGGGCTTCCTACGAGCAGTACTTC
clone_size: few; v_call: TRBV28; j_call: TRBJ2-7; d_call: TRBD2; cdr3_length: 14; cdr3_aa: CASRGGGRAYEQYF; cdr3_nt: TGTGCCAGCAGGGGGGGCGGGAGGGCTTACGAGCAGTACTTC
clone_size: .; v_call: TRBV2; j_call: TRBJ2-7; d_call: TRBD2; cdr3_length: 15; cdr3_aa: CASRKLAGVRNEQYF; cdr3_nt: TGTGCCAGCAGGAAACTAGCGGGAGTCAGGAACGAGCAGTACTTC
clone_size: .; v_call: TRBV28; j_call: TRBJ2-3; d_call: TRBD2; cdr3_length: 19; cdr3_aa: CASSLPLRRRTSGQDTQYF; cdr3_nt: TGTGCCAGCAGTTTACCACTTCGACGAAGGACTAGCGGGCAAGATACGCAGTATTTT
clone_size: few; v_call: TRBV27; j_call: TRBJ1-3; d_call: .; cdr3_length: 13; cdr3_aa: CASARGDGNTIYF; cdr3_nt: TGTGCCAGCGCCAGGGGAGATGGAAACACCATATATTTT
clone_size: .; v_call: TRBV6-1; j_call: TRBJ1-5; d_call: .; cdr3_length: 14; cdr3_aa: CASTDGRVGQPQHF; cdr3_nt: TGTGCCAGCACCGATGGGAGGGTTGGTCAGCCCCAGCATTTT
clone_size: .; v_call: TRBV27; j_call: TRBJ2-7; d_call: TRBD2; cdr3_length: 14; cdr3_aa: CASSLLPGGREQYF; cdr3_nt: TGTGCCAGCAGCTTACTCCCGGGAGGCCGCGAGCAGTACTTC
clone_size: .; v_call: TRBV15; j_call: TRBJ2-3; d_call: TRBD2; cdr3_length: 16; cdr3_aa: CATSRGLAGSTDTQYF; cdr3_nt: TGTGCCACCAGCAGAGGACTAGCGGGTAGCACAGATACGCAGTATTTT
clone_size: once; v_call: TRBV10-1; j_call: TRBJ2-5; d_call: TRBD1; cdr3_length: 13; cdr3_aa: CASREGQEETQYF; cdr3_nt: TGCGCCAGCAGGGAGGGACAGGAAGAGACCCAGTACTTC